These 26 T cell receptor beta chains originate from one sample sequenced in a study of shared clonotypes between healthy human individuals. TCRdb's copy holds only in-frame clones and misses some; the assay was immunoSEQ multiplex PCR. This table holds about 680,000 clones, roughly nine tenths found once. Positively selected for CCR7, the CD45RO-negative cells used as naive CD8 cells excluded terminally differentiated effector memory CD45RA+ cells. The sequenced sample was naive CD8+ T cells sorted from blood. These receptors all come from a man under 40 in good health.

V and J are TRBV5-1 and TRBJ2-7, with TRBD1 identical over 7 bases. The length of the CDR3 is 15 residues. The V gene end was trimmed by 0 bases and the J gene end by 4 bases; junction bases not matched to a gene: 7. Germline assignment: CDR1 SGHRS and CDR2 YFSETQ. The CDR3 loop reads CASSLAGGQIYEQYF. The CDR3 DNA is TGCGCCAGCAGCTTGGCAGGGGGACAAATATACGAGCAGTACTTC.

Notes on this clone: Other DNA sequences in the sample encode the same CDR3. In DNA, the CDR3 is TGTGCCAGCAGCGTAGGACTAGCTAGCACAGATACGCAGTATTTT. Amino acid sequence: CASSVGLASTDTQYF. The J gene is TRBJ2-3, the V gene TRBV9; 7 bases agree with TRBD2. Germline V gives CDR1 SGDLS, CDR2 YYNGEE. V shed 0 bases and J 0 bases; nucleotides not matched to a gene: 1. The CDR3 runs 15 residues.

The sample holds one count of this clone. The chain employs TRBV4-3 and TRBJ2-4; the match to TRBD2 covers 9 bases. CDR1 and CDR2 (germline): LGHNA, YSLEER. The CDR3 totals 19 residues. Trimming at V came to 3 bases and at J to 0 bases, leaving 12 bases not matched to a gene. This chain's CDR3 is CASSQRASGVEIAKNIQYF. DNA for the CDR3: TGCGCCAGCAGCCAGCGGGCTAGCGGGGTAGAAATAGCCAAAAACATTCAGTACTTC.

V gene TRBV4-3 combines with J gene TRBJ1-1; 7 bases are a match to TRBD1. Germline values: CDR1 LGHNA, CDR2 YSLEER. The CDR3 is made up of 15 amino acids. With 0 bases clipped from V and 8 bases from J, the junction kept 9 bases outside the gene matches. The CDR3 DNA sequence: TGCGCCAGCAGCCAAGATCGATCGACAGGGATCGAAGCTTTCTTT. Translating it yields CASSQDRSTGIEAFF.

The rearrangement links TRBV5-5 to TRBJ1-2; 9 nucleotides match TRBD1. Germline trimming cut 4 bases from V and 5 bases from J; bases unmatched to any gene: 9. From germline, CDR1 is SGHKS and CDR2 YYEKEE (reference sequence). CDR3 length: 15 residues. CDR3 nucleotide sequence: TGTGCCAGCAGCGCGGACAGGGGAAAGGGGTATGGCTACACCTTC. Translated: CASSADRGKGYGYTF.

The chain links TRBV4-3 to TRBJ2-7; the D gene is possibly TRBD2 (6 bases). Deletions cut 1 base from V and 0 bases from J, with 13 bases between. The CDR3 covers 16 residues. CDR1 is LGHNA, CDR2 YSLEER, per germline. In DNA, the CDR3 is TGCGCCAGCAGCCAAGTGCGGGGTTTCAGCTCCTACGAGCAGTACTTC. Protein: CASSQVRGFSSYEQYF.

The chain has TRBV5-1 and TRBJ1-3; D not certain. The V and J ends lost 3 bases and 2 bases respectively, with 9 bases between them. CDR1 is SGHRS, CDR2 YFSETQ, per germline. The CDR3 is 14 amino acids. CDR3 amino acids: CASSSGETGNTIYF. In nucleotides, the CDR3 is TGCGCCAGCAGCTCCGGGGAGACTGGAAACACCATATATTTT.

The chain recombines TRBV2 with TRBJ1-5, with D possibly matching TRBD1 (5 bases). This CDR3 region has 14 residues. Looked up from germline, CDR1 is SNHLY and CDR2 is FYNNEI. V gave up 3 bases and J gave up 6 bases, with 12 bases separating them. The CDR3 loop is CASSEGRAAQPQHF. The CDR3 DNA sequence: TGTGCCAGCAGTGAGGGCAGGGCGGCTCAGCCCCAGCATTTT.

V and J are TRBV7-8 and TRBJ2-7; a possible D gene is TRBD2 (5 bases). Per the germline V gene, CDR1 is SGHVS and CDR2 is FQNEAQ. Between the trimmed V and J ends, which lost 1 base and 0 bases, there was a span of 10 bases. CDR3 size: 15 residues. The CDR3 coding sequence is TGTGCCAGCAGCTTAGGGCGGGTGGACTCCTACGAGCAGTACTTC. It encodes CASSLGRVDSYEQYF.

V usage is TRBV28 and J usage is TRBJ2-2; D is ambiguous. V was pared by 3 bases and J by 7 bases, with 9 bases between. Per germline, CDR1 MDHEN and CDR2 SYDVKM. CDR3 length: 13 amino acids. Here the CDR3 reads CASSFGIGGELFF. CDR3 DNA: TGTGCCAGCAGTTTTGGGATCGGCGGGGAGCTGTTTTTT.

The chain uses TRBV7-8 and TRBJ2-2; 9 nucleotides agree with TRBD1. The CDR3 has 19 residues. V dropped 5 bases and J dropped 6; count of bases not matched to a gene: 19. Germline CDR1 is SGHVS and CDR2 is FQNEAQ. The CDR3 nucleotides read TGTGCCAGCAGCACCCCGGGACAGGGAACGGTTTGGCATCCCGGGGAGCTGTTTTTT. This encodes CASSTPGQGTVWHPGELFF.

This chain connects TRBV4-1 to TRBJ2-3; D could derive from TRBD1 or TRBD2 (5 bases each). V was cut by 0 bases and J by 4 bases, with 14 bases left in between. CDR3 length: 16 amino acids. Germline values: CDR1 MGHRA, CDR2 YSYEKL. The CDR3 protein is CASSQDRGPDADTQYF. The DNA of the CDR3 is TGCGCCAGCAGCCAAGATCGGGGCCCCGACGCAGATACGCAGTATTTT.

The chain uses TRBV28 and TRBJ2-3, with 11 positions matching TRBD2. The CDR3 covers 22 residues. Germline trimming cut 2 bases from V and 0 bases from J; bases unmatched to any gene: 19. The germline CDR1 and CDR2 sequences are MDHEN and SYDVKM. The CDR3 sequence: CASSLGTSGSLSGGTSTDTQYF. CDR3 bases: TGTGCCAGCAGTTTAGGTACTAGCGGGAGTTTGAGCGGGGGAACTAGCACAGATACGCAGTATTTT.

This rearrangement joins TRBV7-9 to TRBJ2-1; 9 bases fit TRBD2. The germline V gene encodes CDR1 SEHNR and CDR2 FQNEAQ (reference sequence). The trim removed 3 bases at V and 1 base at J, leaving 10 bases unmatched. The CDR3 runs to 18 residues. The CDR3 loop reads CASSFILSGSGSYNEQFF. Written as DNA, the CDR3 is TGTGCCAGCAGCTTCATCCTTAGCGGGAGTGGATCCTACAATGAGCAGTTCTTC.

The chain joins TRBV7-6 to TRBJ2-1, with 7 bases lining up with TRBD1. V trimming: 2 bases; J trimming: 3 bases; junction bases outside the gene matches: 1. Germline assignment: CDR1 SGHVS and CDR2 FNYEAQ. This CDR3 has 14 residues. DNA for the CDR3: TGTGCCAGCAGCTTACGGGACAGCTACAATGAGCAGTTCTTC. This encodes CASSLRDSYNEQFF.

This chain links TRBV28 with TRBJ2-7; tentative D call: TRBD2 (6 bases). Trimming cost V 6 bases and J 2 bases, with 23 bases left between them. The CDR3 spans 17 residues. CDR1 and CDR2 (germline): MDHEN, SYDVKM. The CDR3 coding sequence is TGTGCCAGCAGCACTGCGGACCTTAGCGGTATTGCCTACGAGCAGTACTTC. Residues: CASSTADLSGIAYEQYF.

This chain uses TRBV19 with TRBJ2-3, with 10 bases matching TRBD2. The CDR3 extends over 15 amino acids. CDR1 LNHDA and CDR2 SQIVND come from the germline V gene (reference sequence). V shed 6 bases and J 0 bases; nucleotides not matched to a gene: 3. CDR3 nucleotide sequence: TGTGCCAGTAGCGGACTAGCGGCTAGCACAGATACGCAGTATTTT. Translated, it gives CASSGLAASTDTQYF.

The J gene is TRBJ2-3, the V gene TRBV28; no clear D gene. This CDR3 comprises 14 residues. Germline CDR1 is MDHEN and CDR2 is SYDVKM. V was pared by 2 bases and J by 0 bases, with 6 bases between. The CDR3 reads CASSLDTSTDTQYF. The CDR3 DNA reads as TGTGCCAGCAGTTTAGATACTAGCACAGATACGCAGTATTTT.

V usage is TRBV7-6 and J usage is TRBJ2-3; D gene uncertain. Trimming shortened V by 2 bases and J by 1 base, and 7 bases separated the two germline ends. The CDR3 has 14 amino acids. Germline CDR1 is SGHVS and CDR2 is FNYEAQ. The CDR3 region has the DNA TGTGCCAGCAGCTTAAATGGGGGCACAGATACGCAGTATTTT. As protein: CASSLNGGTDTQYF.

This CDR3 is CASSHRQGAREQYF. As DNA, the CDR3 is TGCGCCAGCAGCCACAGACAGGGGGCGAGGGAGCAGTACTTC. The chain recombines TRBV4-1 with TRBJ2-7, with 10 bases that match TRBD1. V dropped 3 bases and J dropped 7; count of bases not matched to a gene: 6. Germline V gene lookup returns CDR1 MGHRA and CDR2 YSYEKL. The CDR3 totals 14 residues.

The chain links TRBV5-8 to TRBJ1-5; TRBD1 might be the D (6 bases). Germline lookup yields CDR1 SGHTS and CDR2 YDEGEE. The V end was cut by 0 bases, the J end by 8 bases, with 12 bases between. There are 14 residues in the CDR3. The DNA for the CDR3 is TGTGCCAGCAGCTTGGACAGGGAACTTGAGCCCCAGCATTTT. It yields the protein CASSLDRELEPQHF. Combining the CDR3 with reference TRBV5-8 and TRBJ1-5 gives the whole variable domain EAGVTQSPTHLIKTRGQQATLRCSPISGHTSVYWYQQALGLGLQFLLWYDEGEERNRGNFPPRFSGRQFPNYSSELNVNALELEDSALYLCASSLDRELEPQHFGDGTRLSIL.

This chain links TRBV11-2 with TRBJ2-5; 7 bases are a match to TRBD2. CDR3 size: 16 residues. The J segment lost 5 bases and the V segment lost 3 bases, leaving 12 bases of the junction unmatched. In germline, CDR1 is SGHAT, CDR2 FQNNGV. CDR3 region: CASSFQRGRALETQYF. DNA for the CDR3: TGTGCCAGCAGCTTCCAAAGAGGGAGGGCCCTGGAGACCCAGTACTTC.

The chain uses TRBV6-6 and TRBJ2-7, with D possibly matching TRBD2 (6 bases). The CDR3 consists of 16 residues. Germline V CDR1 and CDR2: MNHNY, SVGAGI (reference sequence). V was pared by 0 bases and J by 3 bases, with 15 bases between. The chain's CDR3 is CASSYSMQEGLYEQYF. The CDR3 coding sequence is TGTGCCAGCAGTTACTCGATGCAGGAGGGCCTCTACGAGCAGTACTTC.

The chain is built from TRBV27 and TRBJ2-7; D is unclear. This CDR3 contains 13 residues. Germline V CDR1 and CDR2: MNHEY, SMNVEV (reference sequence). The V and J ends lost 5 bases and 0 bases respectively, with 8 bases between them. The CDR3 here is CASSHGHSYEQYF. The CDR3 region has the DNA TGTGCCAGCAGTCACGGTCACTCCTACGAGCAGTACTTC.

This chain connects TRBV28 to TRBJ1-5; possibly TRBD1 for D (5 bases). V lost 3 bases, J lost 7 bases, and 10 bases lay in between. The CDR3 spans 13 residues. The germline V gene encodes CDR1 MDHEN and CDR2 SYDVKM. As DNA, the CDR3 is TGTGCCAGCAGTTTGGGGGTCAGCCAGCCCCAGCATTTT. This encodes CASSLGVSQPQHF.

This clone was seen once. The chain combines TRBV19 with TRBJ2-1; the D gene could be TRBD1 or TRBD2 (5 bases each). The CDR3 sequence is 16 residues long. In germline, CDR1 is LNHDA, CDR2 SQIVND (reference sequence). V was shortened by 6 bases and J by 2 bases, with 17 bases between the two germline ends. CDR3 nucleotides: TGTGCCAGTAGCCATCTGGCAGGGAGCCCCTACAATGAGCAGTTCTTC. It specifies CASSHLAGSPYNEQFF.